This TCR beta chain was identified during a study of CD8 T cells in ankylosing spondylitis. The ends were cut back, 2 bases at V and 0 bases at J, with 9 bases in the middle. The CDR3 is 15 residues long. Germline values: CDR1 SGHTA, CDR2 FQGNSA. Points from the study as a whole: Clones linked to disease, bearing a CD8+ phenotype, were relatively rare in peripheral blood. Seemingly characteristic of ankylosing spondylitis blood was a TCR beta motif consisting of eight highly homologous variants. In ankylosing spondylitis patients, matched synovial fluid reportedly showed significant enrichment of disease-linked clones.

This clonotype was counted ten times or more. Its antigen is not known. TCRdb redid the calling of the 5' RACE reads with MiXCR, one entry per CDR3 protein. The sample yields under 850,000 distinct CDR3 sequences, around 17% seen once. This clonotype was sampled from a male donor with ankylosing spondylitis. Sequencing input: blood, either unsorted or a sorted T cell fraction (not recorded which). The gene calls are TRBV7-2 and TRBJ2-3; D is unclear. CDR3 in DNA: TGTGCCAGCAGCTTATTTCCAGTTAGCACAGATACGCAGTATTTT. This translates into CASSLFPVSTDTQYF.